Following are 23 T cell receptor beta chains from one sample sequenced in a study of shared clonotypes between healthy human individuals. The repertoire was sequenced with immunoSEQ multiplex PCR; TCRdb's copy has only in-frame clones and lacks some. This sample has about 2 million clones; roughly 94% occur once, and the top ten carry more than 0.1%. Specimen: naive CD4+ T cells sorted from blood. Specified subset: CD45RA+ positively selected. All receptors derive from a man aged 18-30 years in good health.

Regarding this clone: This may come from a read error, since a much larger clone is one base off. This sample also contains other DNA sequences that code for the same CDR3. The rearrangement joins TRBV7-2 to TRBJ1-2; weak D call: TRBD1 (5 bases). The length of the CDR3 is 12 residues. Germline CDR1 reads SGHTA; CDR2 reads FQGNSA. V dropped 1 base and J dropped 5 bases, with 5 bases sitting between them. DNA for the CDR3: TGTGCCAGCAGCTTAGAGGGGTATGGCTACACCTTC. Translated: CASSLEGYGYTF.

This clone has just one count. The chain uses TRBV18 and TRBJ1-2; TRBD1 matches at 7 bases. In germline, CDR1 is KGHSH, CDR2 LQKENI. CDR3 length equals 15 residues. After removal of 3 bases from V and 5 bases from J, the junction contained 9 bases not matched to a gene. This CDR3 is CASSPAAGGMYGYTF. Written as DNA, the CDR3 is TGTGCCAGCTCACCCGCGGCAGGGGGGATGTATGGCTACACCTTC.

A word on this clone: Different DNA sequences within this sample yield the same CDR3. The V gene is TRBV29-1, the J gene TRBJ1-2; no definite D call. Germline V gene sequence: CDR1 SQVTM, CDR2 ANQGSEA. V lost 6 bases and J 2 bases, leaving 10 bases between the germline ends. The CDR3 runs to 12 residues. CDR3 in amino acids: CSVEKGNYGYTF. The CDR3 DNA follows: TGCAGCGTAGAAAAGGGAAACTATGGCTACACCTTC.

About this clone: This CDR3 is also generated by other DNA sequences in the sample. This rearrangement joins TRBV10-3 to TRBJ2-2, with 9 nucleotides matching TRBD2. After removal of 0 bases from V and 6 bases from J, the junction contained 2 bases not matched to a gene. The CDR3 consists of 15 residues. Germline-derived CDR1 and CDR2 are ENHRY and SYGVKD. CDR3 sequence (DNA): TGTGCCATCAGTGAGTCCTTAGCGGGAGCCGGGGAGCTGTTTTTT. Amino acid sequence: CAISESLAGAGELFF.

This chain joins TRBV10-2 and TRBJ2-1; D uncertain. This CDR3 has 11 residues. The V and J ends lost 1 base and 10 bases respectively, with 5 bases between them. Germline-derived CDR1 and CDR2 are WSHSY and SAAADI. The CDR3 bases are TGCGCCAGCAGTGAGTTGGCGGAGCAGTTCTTC. Encoded protein: CASSELAEQFF.

The chain couples TRBV6-1 to TRBJ2-7, with a possible D match to TRBD2 (5 bases). Trimming pared 7 bases from V and 3 bases from J, leaving 10 bases between. Germline-derived CDR1 and CDR2 are MNHNS and SASEGT. This CDR3 comprises 12 residues. The CDR3 DNA follows: TGTGCCAGCATCGGCAGCGGCTACGAGCAGTACTTC. Translation: CASIGSGYEQYF.

This chain links TRBV27 with TRBJ2-1, with 14 bases identical to TRBD2. The ends lost 4 bases at V and 9 bases at J; junction bases unmatched: 5. This CDR3 has 15 residues. Germline-derived CDR1 and CDR2 are MNHEY and SMNVEV (reference sequence). The CDR3 sequence: CASSSGLAGAFEQFF. DNA for the CDR3: TGTGCCAGCAGTTCGGGACTAGCGGGAGCATTTGAGCAGTTCTTC.

The sample holds one count of this clone. The CDR3 loop reads CASSRVSGVSYEQYF. The CDR3 region has the DNA TGTGCCAGCAGCCGAGTTAGCGGGGTTTCCTACGAGCAGTACTTC. This chain connects TRBV11-2 to TRBJ2-7; 8 bases fit TRBD2. V lost 5 bases, J lost 1 base, and 7 bases stayed unmatched. Germline loops: CDR1 SGHAT, CDR2 FQNNGV. The CDR3 loop spans 15 amino acids.

V gene TRBV7-8 combines with J gene TRBJ1-5, with a possible D match to TRBD1 (5 bases). The V gene lost 1 base and the J gene lost 4 bases, with 11 bases spanning the gap. The CDR3 has 15 residues. Germline V gives CDR1 SGHVS, CDR2 FQNEAQ. CDR3 in DNA: TGTGCCAGCAGCTTAGTCCGGGACGGAAATCAGCCCCAGCATTTT. Protein product: CASSLVRDGNQPQHF.

This sequence joins TRBV10-3 and TRBJ1-5; perhaps TRBD1 as D (5 bases). The CDR3 totals 13 residues. The V gene's germline CDR1 is ENHRY and CDR2 SYGVKD. The V end was cut by 7 bases, the J end by 6 bases, with 13 bases between. The CDR3 is CAIMAGDSQPQHF. CDR3 sequence (DNA): TGTGCCATCATGGCGGGTGACAGTCAGCCCCAGCATTTT.

As for this clone: The sample holds other DNA sequences that translate to the same CDR3. The chain employs TRBV5-1 and TRBJ2-2; D is undetermined. The length of the CDR3 is 13 residues. Trimming removed 2 bases from V and 4 bases from J, with 6 bases in between. The V gene's germline CDR1 is SGHRS and CDR2 YFSETQ. The CDR3 loop is CASSFGGTGELFF. CDR3 DNA sequence: TGCGCCAGCAGCTTTGGCGGCACCGGGGAGCTGTTTTTT. The entire variable domain, with the rest obtained from reference TRBV5-1 and TRBJ2-2, is as follows: KAGVTQTPRYLIKTRGQQVTLSCSPISGHRSVSWYQQTPGQGLQFLFEYFSETQRNKGNFPGRFSGRQFSNSRSEMNVSTLELGDSALYLCASSFGGTGELFFGEGSRLTVL.

This clone has a single count. The J gene is TRBJ2-2, the V gene TRBV18; unclear D gene. The V end was cut by 2 bases, the J end by 6 bases, with 10 bases between. Germline loops: CDR1 KGHSH, CDR2 LQKENI. The CDR3 is made up of 14 amino acids. CDR3 in amino acids: CASSPDHWAGELFF. The CDR3 DNA follows: TGTGCCAGCTCACCAGACCACTGGGCCGGGGAGCTGTTTTTT.

The CDR3 nucleotides are TGTGCCAGCAGCGCGCCCGGGGGCTCCTATAATTCACCCCTCCACTTT. This codes for CASSAPGGSYNSPLHF. The chain recombines TRBV5-8 with TRBJ1-6; D is perhaps TRBD1 (5 bases). The CDR3 covers 16 residues. Looked up from germline, CDR1 is SGHTS and CDR2 is YDEGEE. Trimming took 4 bases from V and 0 from J, leaving 11 bases between them.

The chain carries TRBV5-1 and TRBJ2-1; 9 nucleotides align to TRBD2. The CDR3 spans 16 residues. The germline V gene encodes CDR1 SGHRS and CDR2 YFSETQ. The J segment lost 6 bases and the V segment lost 1 base, leaving 8 bases of the junction unmatched. Written as DNA, the CDR3 is TGCGCCAGCAGCTTGCCCCTTAGCGGGAGTGGCAATGAGCAGTTCTTC. It encodes CASSLPLSGSGNEQFF.

The gene calls are TRBV19 and TRBJ1-6; 7 nucleotides agree with TRBD1. Trimming cost V 4 bases and J 0 bases; bases outside gene matches: 6. In germline, CDR1 is LNHDA, CDR2 SQIVND (reference sequence). The CDR3 length is 17 residues. CDR3 nucleotide sequence: TGTGCCAGTAGTACCCGACAGGGAAGCTCCTATAATTCACCCCTCCACTTT. It encodes CASSTRQGSSYNSPLHF.

This clone was observed a single time. At one boundary the junction diverges from the germline segment, which might be a read error. The chain carries TRBV7-7 and TRBJ2-1; 12 nucleotides line up with TRBD2. The V gene's germline CDR1 is SSHAT and CDR2 FNYEAQ (reference sequence). The CDR3 is 16 residues long. The CDR3 DNA reads as TGTGCTAGCAGCCCCCGCGGGACTAGCGGGCGGAATGAGCAGTTCTTC. It translates to CASSPRGTSGRNEQFF.

The chain carries TRBV7-9 and TRBJ1-2, with D unresolved. Looked up from germline, CDR1 is SEHNR and CDR2 is FQNEAQ (reference sequence). The CDR3 spans 13 residues. V lost 0 bases, J lost 11 bases, and 13 bases lay in between. The CDR3 DNA is TGTGCCAGCAGCTTAGCGTTTAACTTAGCTTACACCTTC. Protein sequence: CASSLAFNLAYTF.

The chain carries TRBV6-5 and TRBJ1-6; D may be TRBD1 (6 bases). Trimming left V 4 bases short and J 11 bases short, with 9 bases between. Per the germline V gene, CDR1 is MNHEY and CDR2 is SVGAGI. This CDR3 has 12 residues. The CDR3 protein is CASSSPGAPLHF. The CDR3 DNA sequence: TGTGCCAGCAGTTCTCCAGGGGCACCCCTCCACTTT.

The chain recombines TRBV6-1 with TRBJ1-6; D remains ambiguous. The CDR3 spans 17 residues. The germline V gene has CDR1 MNHNS and CDR2 SASEGT. With 0 bases removed from V and 0 bases from J, the gap between germline ends came to 9 bases. In DNA, the CDR3 is TGTGCCAGCAGTGAAGCGACCGGGAGCTCCTATAATTCACCCCTCCACTTT. Its protein is CASSEATGSSYNSPLHF.

This clone has a single count. The chain uses TRBV7-6 and TRBJ2-3; perhaps D is TRBD1 or TRBD2 (5 bases each). V was clipped by 0 bases and J by 1 base, with 20 bases between them. The germline gives CDR1 SGHVS, CDR2 FNYEAQ. This CDR3 has 19 amino acids. The CDR3 is CASSLALIRGVEGTDTQYF. The CDR3 DNA sequence: TGTGCCAGCAGCTTAGCGTTAATAAGGGGAGTTGAAGGCACAGATACGCAGTATTTT.

The chain is built from TRBV4-1 and TRBJ2-1, with D tentatively TRBD1 (5 bases). The CDR3 is 15 amino acids. CDR1 is MGHRA, CDR2 YSYEKL, per germline. V lost 1 base, J lost 8 bases, and 15 bases lay in between. The CDR3 loop reads CASSQVFTPRDEQFF. CDR3 in DNA: TGCGCCAGCAGCCAAGTGTTTACGCCCAGGGATGAGCAGTTCTTC.

This sequence joins TRBV6-5 and TRBJ1-2; 7 bases are shared with TRBD1. This CDR3 comprises 13 residues. Germline trimming cut 5 bases from V and 4 bases from J; bases unmatched to any gene: 4. CDR1 and CDR2 (germline): MNHEY, SVGAGI. The CDR3 is CASSQGVSYGYTF. The CDR3 nucleotides are TGTGCCAGCAGTCAGGGGGTGAGCTATGGCTACACCTTC.

This clone was detected once. This sequence joins TRBV7-2 and TRBJ2-7, with 9 positions matching TRBD2. The CDR3 totals 15 residues. Germline lookup yields CDR1 SGHTA and CDR2 FQGNSA. The ends lost 2 bases at V and 2 bases at J; junction bases unmatched: 4. The DNA of the CDR3 is TGTGCCAGCAGCTTATCTAGCGGGAAAGCCTACGAGCAGTACTTC. This codes for CASSLSSGKAYEQYF.